This T cell receptor beta chain was observed in a study of blood T cell repertoires in COVID-19. The germline gives CDR1 KGHSH, CDR2 LQKENI. This CDR3 region has 17 residues. Deletions cut 1 base from V and 0 bases from J, with 15 bases between. Libraries were prepared by immunoSEQ multiplex PCR; TCRdb keeps only in-frame clonotypes and omits some of them. The profile shows under 250,000 clones, approximately 90% of them singletons. This TCR derives from a man between 35 and 55 years old who had recovered from COVID-19. The rearrangement uses TRBV18 and TRBJ1-2; D not certain. Specimen: PBMCs or T cells enriched from blood (not recorded which). The CDR3 protein is CASSPRTDYSANYGYTF. CDR3 sequence (DNA): TGTGCCAGCTCACCACGTACAGACTATTCAGCTAACTATGGCTACACCTTC. The whole variable domain, filled in from reference TRBV18 and TRBJ1-2, reads NAGVMQNPRHLVRRRGQEARLRCSPMKGHSHVYWYRQLPEEGLKFMVYLQKENIIDESGMPKERFSAEFPKEGPSILRIQQVVRGDSAAYFCASSPRTDYSANYGYTFGSGTRLTVV.